This T cell receptor (beta chain) was recorded in a study of blood T cells in healthy people across ages. The CDR3 sequence is 17 residues long. Losses at the gene ends were 2 bases for V and 4 bases for J; bases not matched to a gene: 5. A second roughly 6 to 12 cycle PCR used barcoded and J-beta primers. Via MiXCR, TCRdb re-called the 5' RACE reads, giving one row per CDR3 protein. This table has about 570,000 distinct CDR3 sequences, roughly a quarter appearing once. The chain is built from TRBV12-3 or TRBV12-4 and TRBJ1-6; 10 bases match TRBD1. This receptor was identified in a woman between 70 and 85 years old in good health. The sequencing input was blood. This CDR3 reads CASSLQWDRGYNSPLHF. As DNA, the CDR3 is TGTGCCAGCAGTTTACAGTGGGACAGGGGTTATAATTCACCCCTCCACTTT.